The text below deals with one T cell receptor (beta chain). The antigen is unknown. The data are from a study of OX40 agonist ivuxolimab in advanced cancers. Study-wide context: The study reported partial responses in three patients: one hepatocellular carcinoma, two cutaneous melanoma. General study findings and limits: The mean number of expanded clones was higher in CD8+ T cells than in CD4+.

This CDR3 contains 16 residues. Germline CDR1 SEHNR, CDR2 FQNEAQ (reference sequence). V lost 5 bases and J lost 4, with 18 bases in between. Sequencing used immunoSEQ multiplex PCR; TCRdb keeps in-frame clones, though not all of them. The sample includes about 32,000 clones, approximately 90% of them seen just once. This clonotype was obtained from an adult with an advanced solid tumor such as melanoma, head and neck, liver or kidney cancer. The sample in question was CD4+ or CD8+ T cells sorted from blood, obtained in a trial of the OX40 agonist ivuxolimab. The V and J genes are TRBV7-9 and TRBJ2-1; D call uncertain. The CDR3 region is CASSQLLPPQYNEQFF. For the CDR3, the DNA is TGTGCCAGCAGCCAACTCCTCCCCCCTCAATACAATGAGCAGTTCTTC.